The TCR beta chain under discussion was sequenced for a study of CD8 T cells in ankylosing spondylitis (dated by TCRdb to 2015 to 2018). Notes on the research overall: To find TCR variants linked to disease, the study profiled T cell receptor beta repertoires in ankylosing spondylitis patients and healthy donors. The full study cohort comprised about 25 ankylosing spondylitis patients and approximately 100 healthy donors. Peripheral blood samples were taken, and synovial fluid was additionally collected from ankylosing spondylitis patients.

Beyond this particular receptor, the publication reports: Blood from ankylosing spondylitis patients appeared to be characterized by a TCR beta motif made up of under 10 highly homologous amino acid variants. Some TCR beta motif variants had previously been reported in synovial fluid and blood of reactive arthritis patients, which suggested common disease-initiation mechanisms. The disease-linked clones were reported to be significantly enriched in matched synovial fluid samples from ankylosing spondylitis patients. A CD8+ phenotype was shown by the disease-linked clones, which were found at relatively low frequencies in peripheral blood.

The listed sequencing device is Illumina MiSeq. TCR beta libraries were prepared by quantitative 5'-RACE with molecular barcodes. Concerning the study's data processing: A new computational method, built on a probabilistic model of VDJ rearrangement, was used to identify disease-linked TCR variants. TCRdb passed the public sequencing reads through fastp at Q25 and MiXCR, retaining productive beta sequences. Entries that share a CDR3 protein sequence are merged under the most common genes and DNA. None of the V and J calls come from the authors' own analysis; TCRdb made them. The sample table records some 37,000 distinct CDR3 sequences; 16% of these occur just once. The ten largest clones add up to over 45% of the sample. V has 4 bases trimmed and J has 8 bases trimmed; junction bases matching no gene number 8. Reading the germline V gene gives CDR1 LGHNA and CDR2 YSLEER. CDR3 length: 15 amino acids, cysteine to phenylalanine. The only DNA kept is the CDR3, 45 bases in frame from the first base.

This clonotype has just a few counts. No antigen is known for it. Base qualities are not recorded, but no much larger clone differs from it by a single base. The sequence joins TRBV4-3 to TRBJ1-4, with TRBD1 matching 9 junction bases. The specimen was blood. The sequence was collected from a male donor with ankylosing spondylitis or in good health (not recorded which). CDR3 protein: CASSPGTGSLEKLFF. Read as DNA, the sequence is TGCGCCAGCAGCCCCGGGACAGGGTCATTGGAAAAACTGTTTTTT.